The present TCR beta chain was sequenced within a study of CD8 T cells in ankylosing spondylitis. The study, taken as a whole, reports: The study identified a TCR beta motif of roughly eight highly homologous variants that appeared characteristic of ankylosing spondylitis blood. Clones linked to disease were reported to show significant enrichment in matched ankylosing spondylitis synovial fluid. Earlier studies detected some motif variants in reactive arthritis synovial fluid and blood.

The TCR beta libraries were generated through quantitative 5'-RACE incorporating molecular barcodes. From the 5' RACE reads, TCRdb called clonotypes with MiXCR, one entry per CDR3 protein. The profile shows 300,000 to 350,000 distinct CDR3 sequences, 11% of them singletons. The CDR3 runs 15 residues. The germline V gene has CDR1 SGHTA and CDR2 FQGNSA. V lost 5 bases and J 2 bases, leaving 14 bases between the germline ends. This clonotype was found many times. What it binds is not known. The chain combines TRBV7-2 with TRBJ2-3; no definite D call. The source of this sequence is a female donor with ankylosing spondylitis or in good health (not recorded which). Sequencing was performed on blood, either unsorted or a sorted T cell fraction (not recorded which). CDR3 amino acids: CASSPQIRNTDTQYF. DNA for the CDR3: TGTGCCAGCAGCCCCCAAATCAGGAACACAGATACGCAGTATTTT.